The 18 T cell receptor beta chains in this list originate from one sample, sequenced in a study (dated by TCRdb to about 2015). Library creation used 5' RACE. The listed sequencing device is Illumina MiSeq. Using fastp at Q25 and MiXCR, TCRdb reprocessed the public reads and kept productive beta chains. Duplicate CDR3 protein sequences are folded into a single record with the most common DNA and genes. In this sample the table shows tens of thousands of distinct CDR3 sequences, under 40% of which occur a single time. About 2.4% of the sample is taken by the ten largest. The sequenced material came from tumor-infiltrating naive CD4+ T cells sorted from the breast tumor. This specimen's cell subset or site label, per the study, means: naive CD4+ T cells, CD4+CD45RA+CD25-. Source of these receptors: a female donor with breast cancer.

Of note for this clonotype: At one of its ends the junction is not consistent with the germline gene, which may arise from a read error. V is TRBV11-3 and J is TRBJ2-1; D remains unclear. The CDR3 consists of 13 residues. Germline CDR1 SGHNT, CDR2 YENEEA. The CDR3 coding sequence is TGTGCCAGCGGCTTAGGGACCTACAATGAGCAGTTCTTC. Amino acids: CASGLGTYNEQFF. Filled out from reference TRBV11-3 and TRBJ2-1, the complete variable domain reads EAGVVQSPRYKIIEKKQPVAFWCNPISGHNTLYWYLQNLGQGPELLIRYENEEAVDDSQLPKDRFSAERLKGVDSTLKIQPAELGDSAVYLCASGLGTYNEQFFGPGTRLTVL.

The sample holds a few counts of this clonotype. The rearrangement uses TRBV6-5 and TRBJ2-2; tentative D call: TRBD2 (6 bases). Trimming removed 2 bases at V and 6 bases at J, with 16 bases between. Germline V gene data show CDR1 as MNHEY and CDR2 as SVGAGI. The CDR3 covers 16 residues. The CDR3 sequence: CASSYRRGLVPGELFF. The CDR3 bases are TGTGCCAGCAGTTACAGGCGGGGACTGGTCCCCGGGGAGCTGTTTTTT.

Within the sample, this clonotype is medium-sized. J is TRBJ2-1 and V is TRBV29-1; 11 nucleotides align to TRBD2. This CDR3 comprises 11 residues. Unmatched junction bases numbered 6, after V lost 6 bases and J lost 14 bases. In germline, CDR1 is SQVTM, CDR2 ANQGSEA. The CDR3 nucleotides are TGCAGCGTGGAACTAGCGGGAGCTAAGTTCTTC. This codes for CSVELAGAKFF.

Only a few counts were recorded for this clonotype. The chain couples TRBV19 to TRBJ1-1; D remains ambiguous. This CDR3 spans 14 amino acids. The V and J ends lost 5 bases and 0 bases respectively, with 10 bases between them. In germline, CDR1 is LNHDA, CDR2 SQIVND (reference sequence). CDR3 sequence reads: CASSLGAMNTEAFF. For the CDR3, the DNA is TGTGCCAGTAGTCTGGGAGCCATGAACACTGAAGCTTTCTTT.

The sample holds many counts of this clonotype. A read error may be the cause here, since a much bigger clone is one base away. This chain joins TRBV7-9 and TRBJ2-1; no clear D. This CDR3 is 15 amino acids long. Germline V lookup: CDR1 SEHNR, CDR2 FQNEAQ (reference sequence). The V gene lost 6 bases and the J gene lost 2 bases, with 14 bases spanning the gap. Here the CDR3 DNA reads TGTGCCAGCAGTCCACTCTACAGCGCCTACAATGAGCAGTTCTTC. Translation: CASSPLYSAYNEQFF.

Judged by abundance, this clonotype is medium-sized. The J gene is TRBJ1-2, the V gene TRBV5-1, with TRBD1 matching 8 bases. This CDR3 has 15 residues. Germline V gives CDR1 SGHRS, CDR2 YFSETQ. Trimming cost V 0 bases and J 3 bases; bases outside gene matches: 4. CDR3 in DNA: TGCGCCAGCAGCTTGGGGACAGGGACGGACTATGGCTACACCTTC. It specifies CASSLGTGTDYGYTF.

This clonotype was recorded many times. V is TRBV7-9 and J is TRBJ2-1, with unresolved D. The germline V and J ends were trimmed by 2 bases and 6 bases, with 14 bases remaining between them. The CDR3 consists of 15 residues. Germline CDR1 and CDR2: SEHNR and FQNEAQ (reference sequence). As DNA, the CDR3 is TGTGCCAGCAGCTTAAAAGGAGTGGAGCGCAATGAGCAGTTCTTC. It encodes CASSLKGVERNEQFF. Based on the CDR3 plus reference TRBV7-9 and TRBJ2-1, the full variable domain is DTGVSQNPRHKITKRGQNVTFRCDPISEHNRLYWYRQTLGQGPEFLTYFQNEAQLEKSRLLSDRFSAERPKGSFSTLEIQRTEQGDSAMYLCASSLKGVERNEQFFGPGTRLTVL.

The chain carries TRBV7-3 and TRBJ1-1; D remains ambiguous. The CDR3 consists of 14 residues. Germline CDR1 and CDR2: SGHTA and FQGTGA. V lost 5 bases and J 3 bases, leaving 13 bases between the germline ends. The CDR3 loop is CASSRDNKDTEAFF. CDR3 DNA: TGTGCCAGCAGCCGGGATAATAAGGACACTGAAGCTTTCTTT.

About this clonotype itself: This sequence may be a read error, since a much larger clone differs from it by one base. Without the conserved terminal phenylalanine or tryptophan, this CDR3 likely stems from a read error. The rearrangement joins TRBV4-1 to TRBJ1-5, with TRBD1 matching over 11 bases. The CDR3 is 14 amino acids. With 9 bases clipped from V and 2 bases from J, the junction kept 3 bases outside the gene matches. Germline values: CDR1 MGHRA, CDR2 YSYEKL. The CDR3 sequence: CASGQGAGNQPQHS. Here the CDR3 DNA reads TGCGCCAGTGGACAGGGGGCAGGCAATCAGCCCCAGCATTCT.

The genes are TRBV5-1 and TRBJ2-1, with 14 positions matching TRBD2. The junction had 9 bases not matched to a gene; V was cut back by 4 bases and J by 12 bases. The CDR3 contains 15 residues. Germline values: CDR1 SGHRS, CDR2 YFSETQ. This CDR3 is CASSPGTSGSLGQFF. The CDR3 DNA sequence: TGCGCCAGCAGCCCCGGGACTAGCGGGAGCTTGGGGCAGTTCTTC. Full variable domain (missing parts from reference TRBV5-1 and TRBJ2-1): KAGVTQTPRYLIKTRGQQVTLSCSPISGHRSVSWYQQTPGQGLQFLFEYFSETQRNKGNFPGRFSGRQFSNSRSEMNVSTLELGDSALYLCASSPGTSGSLGQFFGPGTRLTVL.

By frequency in the sample, this clonotype is medium-sized. The chain couples TRBV5-1 to TRBJ1-1; D is uncertain. This CDR3 is built from 13 residues. V lost 4 bases and J lost 1, with 8 bases in between. From germline, CDR1 is SGHRS and CDR2 YFSETQ. CDR3 loop: CASSATANTEAFF. Here the CDR3 DNA reads TGCGCCAGCAGCGCTACAGCGAACACTGAAGCTTTCTTT.

V usage is TRBV6-1 and J usage is TRBJ1-2, with D perhaps matching TRBD1 (6 bases). Between the trimmed V and J ends, which lost 6 bases and 6 bases, there was a span of 20 bases. This CDR3 contains 15 residues. The germline CDR1 and CDR2 sequences are MNHNS and SASEGT. This CDR3 is CASRGARRELNGYTF. CDR3 in DNA: TGTGCCAGCAGGGGGGCTCGCAGAGAATTGAATGGCTACACCTTC.

The chain combines TRBV27 with TRBJ1-2, with 8 bases matching TRBD1. V trimming: 6 bases; J trimming: 6 bases; junction bases outside the gene matches: 3. Germline-derived CDR1 and CDR2 are MNHEY and SMNVEV (reference sequence). The CDR3 consists of 12 residues. The CDR3, as DNA: TGTGCCAGCAGGACAGGGGTCCATGGCTACACCTTC. As protein: CASRTGVHGYTF.

A few counts support this clonotype. The V call is TRBV6-5, the J call TRBJ1-1; D is ambiguous. The germline CDR1 and CDR2 sequences are MNHEY and SVGAGI. V lost 4 bases to trimming and J lost 4 bases, with 16 bases between them. This CDR3 is 15 amino acids long. As DNA, the CDR3 is TGTGCCAGCAGTTTTCTACGTGATCGGGGCACTGAAGCTTTCTTT. The encoded protein is CASSFLRDRGTEAFF.

This clonotype is categorized as medium-sized (0.01 to 0.1%). This chain joins TRBV7-3 and TRBJ2-1; TRBD2 matches 11 bases. Germline V gene lookup returns CDR1 SGHTA and CDR2 FQGTGA. The J segment lost 6 bases and the V segment lost 5 bases, leaving 6 bases of the junction unmatched. This CDR3 has 15 residues. The CDR3 nucleotides read TGTGCCAGCAGCCAACTAGCGGGAGCCTTCAATGAGCAGTTCTTC. Translated, it gives CASSQLAGAFNEQFF.

About this clonotype itself: This clone may be a read error of a much larger clone one base away. The chain has TRBV5-1 and TRBJ2-7; 8 bases line up with TRBD2. CDR1 is SGHRS, CDR2 YFSETQ, per germline. The CDR3 spans 15 residues. The V and J ends lost 2 bases and 3 bases, in that order; junction bases with no gene match: 7. The CDR3 sequence: CASSFDSGTIYEQYF. The CDR3 bases are TGCGCCAGCAGCTTTGATAGCGGGACAATCTACGAGCAGTACTTC.

This chain links TRBV24-1 with TRBJ1-1; TRBD1 might be the D (6 bases). The germline V gene encodes CDR1 KGHDR and CDR2 SFDVKD. This CDR3 comprises 12 residues. V shed 7 bases and J shed 6 bases, with 11 bases lying between them. CDR3 loop: CATRDSRSEAFF. The CDR3 bases are TGTGCCACCAGGGACAGTAGGTCTGAAGCTTTCTTT.

CDR3 residues: CSARGGLGNTIYF. The CDR3 DNA is TGCAGTGCTAGGGGGGGGTTGGGAAACACCATATATTTT. The chain employs TRBV20-1 and TRBJ1-3, with D possibly TRBD1 on 5 matching bases. Germline V gene lookup returns CDR1 DFQATT and CDR2 SNEGSKA (reference sequence). V gave up 3 bases and J gave up 4 bases, with 10 bases separating them. The CDR3 is 13 amino acids.